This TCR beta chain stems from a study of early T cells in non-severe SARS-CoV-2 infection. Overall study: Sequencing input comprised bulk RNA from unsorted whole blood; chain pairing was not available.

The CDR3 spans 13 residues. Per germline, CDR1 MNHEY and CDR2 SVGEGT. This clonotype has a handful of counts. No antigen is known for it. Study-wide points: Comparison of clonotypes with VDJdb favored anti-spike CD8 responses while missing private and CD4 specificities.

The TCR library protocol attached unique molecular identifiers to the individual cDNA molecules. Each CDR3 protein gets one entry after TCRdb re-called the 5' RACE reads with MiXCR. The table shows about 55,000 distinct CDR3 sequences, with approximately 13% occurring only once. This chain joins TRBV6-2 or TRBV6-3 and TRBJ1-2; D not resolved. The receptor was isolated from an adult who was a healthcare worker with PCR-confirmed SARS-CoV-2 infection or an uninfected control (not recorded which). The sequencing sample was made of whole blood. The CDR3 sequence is CATEDRAFGGYTF. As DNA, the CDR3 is TGTGCTACCGAGGACCGGGCCTTCGGGGGCTACACCTTC.